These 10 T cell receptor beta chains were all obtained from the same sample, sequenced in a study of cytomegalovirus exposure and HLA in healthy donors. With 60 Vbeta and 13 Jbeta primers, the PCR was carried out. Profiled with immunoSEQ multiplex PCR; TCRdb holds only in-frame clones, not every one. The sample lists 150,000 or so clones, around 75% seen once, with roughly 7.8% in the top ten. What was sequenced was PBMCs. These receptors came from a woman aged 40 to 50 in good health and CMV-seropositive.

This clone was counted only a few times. The CDR3 loop reads CATSRTRTATNEKLFF. CDR3 coding DNA: TGTGCCACCAGCAGAACCCGGACAGCAACTAATGAAAAACTGTTTTTT. The rearrangement links TRBV15 to TRBJ1-4, with a weak D call TRBD1 (6 bases). The CDR3 contains 16 residues. Trimming left V 2 bases short and J 0 bases short, with 10 bases between. Looked up from germline, CDR1 is LNHNV and CDR2 is YYDKDF (reference sequence).

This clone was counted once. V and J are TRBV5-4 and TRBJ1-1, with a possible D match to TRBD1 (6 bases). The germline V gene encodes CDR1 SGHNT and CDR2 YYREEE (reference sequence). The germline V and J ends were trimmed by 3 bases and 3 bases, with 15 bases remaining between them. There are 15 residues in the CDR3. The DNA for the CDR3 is TGTGCCAGCAGCTACCAAACAGGGTGGGACACTGAAGCTTTCTTT. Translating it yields CASSYQTGWDTEAFF. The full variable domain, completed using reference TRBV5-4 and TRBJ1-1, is ETGVTQSPTHLIKTRGQQVTLRCSSQSGHNTVSWYQQALGQGPQFIFQYYREEENGRGNFPPRFSGLQFPNYSSELNVNALELDDSALYLCASSYQTGWDTEAFFGQGTRLTVV.

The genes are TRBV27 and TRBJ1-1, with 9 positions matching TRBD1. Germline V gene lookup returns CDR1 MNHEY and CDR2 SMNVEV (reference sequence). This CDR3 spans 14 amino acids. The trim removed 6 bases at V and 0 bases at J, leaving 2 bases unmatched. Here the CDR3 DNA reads TGTGCCAGCAGCCGGGACAGGGTGAACACTGAAGCTTTCTTT. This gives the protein CASSRDRVNTEAFF.

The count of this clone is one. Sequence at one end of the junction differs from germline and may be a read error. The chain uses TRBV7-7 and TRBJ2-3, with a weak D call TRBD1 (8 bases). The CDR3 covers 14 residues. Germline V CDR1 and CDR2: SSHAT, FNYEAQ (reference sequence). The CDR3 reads CASSATGGGDTQYF. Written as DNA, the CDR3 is TGTGCTAGCAGCGCCACAGGGGGGGGTGATACGCAGTATTTT.

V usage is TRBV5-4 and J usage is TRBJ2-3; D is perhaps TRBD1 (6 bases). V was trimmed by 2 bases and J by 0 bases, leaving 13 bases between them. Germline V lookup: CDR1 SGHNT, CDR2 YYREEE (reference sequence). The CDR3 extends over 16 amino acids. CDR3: CASSFGQRHSTDTQYF. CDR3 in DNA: TGTGCCAGCAGCTTCGGACAGAGACATAGCACAGATACGCAGTATTTT.

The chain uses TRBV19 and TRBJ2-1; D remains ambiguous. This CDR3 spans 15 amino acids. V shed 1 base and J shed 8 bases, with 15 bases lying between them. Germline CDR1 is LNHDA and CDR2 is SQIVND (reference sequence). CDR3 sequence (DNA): TGTGCCAGTAGTATAGTAAACGGTGAAGATCATGAGCAGTTCTTC. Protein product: CASSIVNGEDHEQFF.

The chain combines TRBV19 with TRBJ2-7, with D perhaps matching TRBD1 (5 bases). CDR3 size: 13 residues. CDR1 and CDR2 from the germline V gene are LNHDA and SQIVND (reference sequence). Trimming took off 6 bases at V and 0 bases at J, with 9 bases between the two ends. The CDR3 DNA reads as TGTGCCAGTAGCAGACAGAGCTCCTACGAGCAGTACTTC. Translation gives CASSRQSSYEQYF.

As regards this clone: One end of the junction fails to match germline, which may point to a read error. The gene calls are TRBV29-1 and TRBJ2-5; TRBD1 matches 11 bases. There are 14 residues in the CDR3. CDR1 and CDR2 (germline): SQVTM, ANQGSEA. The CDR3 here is CSVVLFRDRGYLNF. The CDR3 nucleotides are TGCAGCGTTGTTCTTTTCCGGGACAGGGGGTATCTTAACTTC.

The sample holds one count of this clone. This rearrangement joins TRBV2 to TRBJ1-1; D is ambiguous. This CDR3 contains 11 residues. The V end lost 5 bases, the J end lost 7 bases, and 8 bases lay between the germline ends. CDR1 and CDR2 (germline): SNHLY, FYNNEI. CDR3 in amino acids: CASSRLDEAFF. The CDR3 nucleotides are TGTGCCAGCAGTAGATTAGATGAAGCTTTCTTT.

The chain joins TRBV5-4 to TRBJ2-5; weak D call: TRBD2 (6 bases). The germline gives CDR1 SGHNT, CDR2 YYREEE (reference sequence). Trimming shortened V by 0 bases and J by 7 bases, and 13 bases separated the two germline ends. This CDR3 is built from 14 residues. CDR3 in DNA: TGTGCCAGCAGCTTGGTGGGCGGGATAGGGACCCAGTACTTC. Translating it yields CASSLVGGIGTQYF.